The rows below give T cell receptor beta chains drawn from one sample of a study of T-cell reconstitution after alpha-beta-depleted transplantation in children. TCRdb itself ran the PCR reads through MiXCR, one entry per CDR3 protein. The table includes more than 550,000 distinct CDR3 sequences, roughly 10% detected once. Sequenced material: PBMCs from the stem cell graft donor, taken from the stem cell graft. Receptor source: a human donor who donated a stem cell graft to a child with acute myeloid leukemia. Each CDR3 is given with its conserved first and last residue. D genes are given only for firm matches. Not all rows give a size; the values are once, few, many and, for expanded clones, a class.

clone_size,j_call,v_call,d_call,cdr3_aa,cdr3_nt
many,TRBJ2-1,TRBV20-1,NA,CSASGVAHSYNEQFF,TGCAGTGCTAGTGGGGTAGCCCATTCCTACAATGAGCAGTTCTTC
NA,TRBJ2-2,TRBV15,TRBD2,CATSRDLTSGGTGELFF,TGTGCCACCAGCAGAGATCTCACTAGCGGAGGTACCGGGGAGCTGTTTTTT
many,TRBJ1-3,TRBV9,NA,CASSLLNSGNTIYF,TGTGCCAGCAGCCTACTTAATTCTGGAAACACCATATATTTT
once,TRBJ1-5,TRBV4-1,TRBD1,CASSQEVPGQGPPYSNQPQHF,TGCGCCAGCAGCCAAGAGGTGCCGGGACAGGGTCCTCCCTATAGCAATCAGCCCCAGCATTTT
many,TRBJ2-1,TRBV28,TRBD2,CASRNTGGTYNEQFF,TGTGCCAGCAGGAACACGGGGGGAACCTACAATGAGCAGTTCTTC
NA,TRBJ2-1,TRBV20-1,TRBD1,CSAGDRGWVHEQFF,TGCAGTGCGGGGGACAGGGGTTGGGTCCATGAGCAGTTCTTC
NA,TRBJ2-1,TRBV3-1,TRBD2,CASSQLRLAGSNEQFF,TGTGCCAGCAGCCAATTGCGACTAGCGGGATCAAATGAGCAGTTCTTC
NA,TRBJ2-5,TRBV7-2,TRBD2,CASSHPRAGRETQYF,TGTGCCAGCAGCCATCCTCGAGCGGGGCGGGAAACCCAGTACTTC
many,TRBJ2-1,TRBV5-1,TRBD2,CASSPTGTSGLNEQFF,TGCGCCAGCAGCCCTACTGGGACTAGCGGACTTAATGAGCAGTTCTTC
few,TRBJ2-1,TRBV6-2/TRBV6-3,TRBD2,CASSYSTGAGVGSEQFF,TGTGCCAGCAGTTACTCGACCGGAGCGGGAGTGGGGTCCGAGCAGTTCTTC
many,TRBJ2-7,TRBV27,TRBD2,CASRRGSSYEQYF,TGTGCCAGCAGACGCGGGAGTTCCTACGAGCAGTACTTC
NA,TRBJ2-3,TRBV7-2,TRBD2,CASSYRTSGQDTQYF,TGTGCCAGCAGCTACCGGACTAGCGGGCAGGATACGCAGTATTTT